This record looks at one TCR beta chain sequence and its context. These data originate in a study of control samples from healthy donors and cancer patients. Repertoires were generated with immunoSEQ multiplex PCR, while TCRdb's copy carries only in-frame clones and drops some. The sample has around 100,000 clones; 85% to 90% are singletons. The germline gives CDR1 SGHTA, CDR2 FQGTGA. With 5 bases removed from V and 1 base from J, the gap between germline ends came to 11 bases. The CDR3 length is 15 residues. The material sequenced was PBMCs. The chain has TRBV7-3 and TRBJ2-2; TRBD1 might be the D (5 bases). The sequence was collected from a man in his 60s with lung cancer. The CDR3 DNA reads TGTGCCAGCAGCACCCTAACAGGGAACACCGGGGAGCTGTTTTTT. As protein: CASSTLTGNTGELFF.